Listed below are T cell receptor beta chains from one sample, sequenced in a study of human T cells and chemical hapten exposure. TCRdb reanalysed the RACE reads using MiXCR and keeps one entry per CDR3 protein. Here the sample spans about 140,000 distinct CDR3 sequences, about 12% being singletons. The source was whole blood, collected in connection with sensitization to the hapten diphenylcyclopropenone (DPC). Receptors originate from a woman in her forties or fifties with alopecia areata. Some clones in this sample may be carry-over from other donors' samples. Both conserved end residues are part of each CDR3. The D gene is left open where the match is weak. Size tells how often a clone was seen (once, few, many) or the class of an expanded clone, and some rows leave it out.

TRBJ2-3 few - TRBV2 TGTGCCAGCAGACTCGGAGATACGCAGTATTTT CASRLGDTQYF
TRBJ1-5 many TRBD1 TRBV5-1 TGCGCCAGCAGCCGGGACAGTAATCAGCCCCAGCATTTT CASSRDSNQPQHF
TRBJ2-7 many TRBD2 TRBV6-5 TGTGCCAGCAGTCGGGACGGGAGGGCGGCTAACGAGCAGTACTTC CASSRDGRAANEQYF
TRBJ2-1 few TRBD2 TRBV5-6 TGTGCCAGCAGCCCGTGGACTAGCGGGAGGGTTTACAATGAGCAGTTCTTC CASSPWTSGRVYNEQFF
TRBJ1-2 few - TRBV7-2 TGTGCCAGCAGCCATTCCCATGCTAACTATGGCTACACCTTC CASSHSHANYGYTF
TRBJ1-5 - - TRBV2 TGTGCCAGCAGTGATTTCGACGGCTATAGCAATCAGCCCCAGCATTTT CASSDFDGYSNQPQHF
TRBJ1-4 - - TRBV4-1 TGCGCCAGCAGGGACCGGGACTTCGGCAACGAAAAACTGTTTTTT CASRDRDFGNEKLFF
TRBJ2-3 few - TRBV20-1 TGCAGTGCTAGAGGGTTGGAGACCCGAAGGGTAGATACGCAGTATTTT CSARGLETRRVDTQYF
TRBJ2-7 many TRBD1 TRBV6-5 TGTGCCAGCAGTCGTAGCACAGGGGCCGTGAGCTCCTACGAGCAGTACTTC CASSRSTGAVSSYEQYF
TRBJ2-2 - - TRBV11-2 TGTGCCAGCAGCTCTAGGGTGACCGGGGAGCTGTTTTTT CASSSRVTGELFF
TRBJ2-1 - TRBD2 TRBV7-9 TGTGCCAGCAGCTTAAGGGTAGCGGGAGGCAGCTCCTACAATGAGCAGTTCTTC CASSLRVAGGSSYNEQFF
TRBJ1-1 few TRBD1 TRBV29-1 TGCAGCGTTGAACAGGGGGCAATGTGGACTGAAGCTTTCTTT CSVEQGAMWTEAFF
TRBJ1-1 - - TRBV18 TGTGCCACCACCGGGGACGGGAACACTGAAGCTTTCTTT CATTGDGNTEAFF
TRBJ2-3 - TRBD2 TRBV20-1 TGCAGTACTACGGACCGGGCTAGCGGGATGGTCACTAGCACAGATACGCAGTATTTT CSTTDRASGMVTSTDTQYF
TRBJ2-5 - TRBD2 TRBV6-6 TGTGCCAGCAGTTATTCACTAGCGCGAGAGACCCAGTACTTC CASSYSLARETQYF
TRBJ2-1 many TRBD2 TRBV12-3/TRBV12-4 TGTGCCAGTAGCCCCTCGACTAGCGGGGGGGCCTACAATGAGCAGTTCTTC CASSPSTSGGAYNEQFF
TRBJ1-6 - - TRBV2 TGTGCCAGTAGAGGGGTAGTCAATTCACCCCTCCACTTT CASRGVVNSPLHF
TRBJ2-5 - TRBD1 TRBV7-2 TGTGCCAGCAGTTCGTTCGACAGGGTGCGGGAGACCCAGTACTTC CASSSFDRVRETQYF
TRBJ2-7 few TRBD2 TRBV19 TGTGCCAGTAGTATAGGGCTAGCGGGAGGAGGTTACGAGCAGTACTTC CASSIGLAGGGYEQYF
TRBJ1-5 few - TRBV29-1 TGCAGCGTTGCGGGAGGGGGCAATCAGCCCCAGCATTTT CSVAGGGNQPQHF
TRBJ2-1 - - TRBV20-1 TGCAGTGCTAGAGATCAAGGGACGCGGAGGAATGAGCAGTTCTTC CSARDQGTRRNEQFF
TRBJ1-1 - - TRBV3-1 TGTGCCAGCAGCCCACATGGGGCGAGGGGGGGCACTGAAGCTTTCTTT CASSPHGARGGTEAFF
TRBJ1-6 many - TRBV28 TGTGCCATCCCGGGGCAGGGAAATTCAGCCCTCCACTTT CAIPGQGNSALHF
TRBJ2-1 many TRBD2 TRBV10-3 TGTGCCATCAGTGAGCCGACTAGCGCTTCCTACAATGAGCAGTTCTTC CAISEPTSASYNEQFF
TRBJ2-1 few TRBD2 TRBV4-2 TGTGCCAGCAGCCAAGAAAGAGGGACTAGCGGGTGGAATGAGCAGTTCTTC CASSQERGTSGWNEQFF
TRBJ1-1 - - TRBV29-1 TGCAGCGTTGAGCAGGCAATGAACACTGAAGCTTTCTTT CSVEQAMNTEAFF
TRBJ2-1 many TRBD2 TRBV7-3 TGTGCCAGCAGCTTAATGTCGACTAGCGGCAAAGGGAATGAGCAGTTCTTC CASSLMSTSGKGNEQFF
TRBJ2-7 few TRBD1 TRBV27 TGTGCCAGCAGTTCGACAGGGGGCTCCTACGAGCAGTACTTC CASSSTGGSYEQYF
TRBJ2-1 many TRBD2 TRBV5-6 TGTGCCAGCAGCGGGGGACTAGCGGGAGGCAATGAGCAGTTCTTC CASSGGLAGGNEQFF
TRBJ2-7 - - TRBV27 TGTGCCAGCAGTTCCTTGACGGGGGTGTACGGATCCAACTACGAGCAGTACTTC CASSSLTGVYGSNYEQYF
TRBJ1-6 - - TRBV5-6 TGTGCCAGCAGCTCCCGAGGAAGCTCCTATAATTCACCCCTCCACTTT CASSSRGSSYNSPLHF
TRBJ2-1 few TRBD2 TRBV20-1 TGCAGTGCTAGATCTATAGCGGGAGCATACAATGAGCAGTTCTTC CSARSIAGAYNEQFF
TRBJ2-3 - TRBD2 TRBV6-2/TRBV6-3 TGTGCCAGCATCGCGGCAATCAGTAGCGGGAGGAGCCCAGATACGCAGTATTTT CASIAAISSGRSPDTQYF
TRBJ1-3 few - TRBV5-4 TGTGCCAGCAGCTTTGGTAGCCCCGCCGCCCCTGGAAACACCATATATTTT CASSFGSPAAPGNTIYF
TRBJ2-3 - TRBD2 TRBV5-1 TGCACCAGCAGCTTGGGGACTAGCGGGAGGGCCACAGATACGCAGTATTTT CTSSLGTSGRATDTQYF
TRBJ1-5 few - TRBV7-3 TGTGCCAGCAGCTTGACACCCGATCAGCCCCAGCATTTT CASSLTPDQPQHF
TRBJ2-3 - - TRBV18 TGTGCCAGCTCACTTGGGTCGAGCACAGATACGCAGTATTTT CASSLGSSTDTQYF
TRBJ2-1 - TRBD2 TRBV29-1 TGCAGCGTTGAAGGCCCCCCCGGGACTAGCGGGTATAATGAGCAGTTCTTC CSVEGPPGTSGYNEQFF
TRBJ2-3 once - TRBV29-1 TGCAGCGTTGGACTAAACGCAGATACGCAGTATTTT CSVGLNADTQYF
TRBJ1-2 few - TRBV6-5 TGTGCCAGCAGTTTCTATTTAGGACGGGAATATGGCTACACCTTC CASSFYLGREYGYTF
TRBJ2-5 few - TRBV9 TGTGCCAGCAGCGTAGGGGACGCCCCACACCAAGAGACCCAGTACTTC CASSVGDAPHQETQYF
TRBJ1-1 few - TRBV13 TGTGCCAGCAGCCGGCGGTTAGTCGCTGAAGCTTTCTTT CASSRRLVAEAFF
TRBJ2-3 many - TRBV7-2 TGTGCCAGCAGCTTACAGGACCGGGGCACAGATACGCAGTATTTT CASSLQDRGTDTQYF
TRBJ2-3 few - TRBV18 TGTGCCAGCTCACCCGGAAATACGCAGTATTTT CASSPGNTQYF
TRBJ2-1 - TRBD2 TRBV4-1 TGCGCCAGCAGCCCCGGGACTAGTCCCTACAATGAGCAGTTCTTC CASSPGTSPYNEQFF
TRBJ2-2 many - TRBV27 TGTGCCAGCAGTAACCGGAGGTTGGGCGGGAAGAACACCGGGGAGCTGTTTTTT CASSNRRLGGKNTGELFF
TRBJ2-1 - TRBD2 TRBV20-1 TGCAGTGCTGGGGGGACTAGCGGGAGAAGGGATGAGCAGTTCTTC CSAGGTSGRRDEQFF
TRBJ2-6 few - TRBV29-1 TGCAGCGTTGATCAGGAGGGCGTCCTGATTTTC CSVDQEGVLIF
TRBJ2-1 - - TRBV4-2 TGTGCCAGCAGCCAAGTGGGGGGAGGATCCGGGGATGAGCAGTTCTTC CASSQVGGGSGDEQFF
TRBJ1-1 - - TRBV6-6 TGTGCCAGCAGTTATCGGATCGGCGCTGAAGCTTTCTTT CASSYRIGAEAFF
TRBJ2-1 many TRBD2 TRBV13 TGTGCCAGCAGCTTAGACCTAGCGGGAGTTGGGGATGAGCAGTTCTTC CASSLDLAGVGDEQFF
TRBJ2-3 few TRBD2 TRBV7-8 TGTGCCAGCAGCTTAGGGGGGCTAGCGGGAGTCCCTAATACGCAGTATTTT CASSLGGLAGVPNTQYF
TRBJ2-1 - TRBD2 TRBV29-1 TGCAGCGCGACTAGCGGCTCCTACAATGAGCAGTTCTTC CSATSGSYNEQFF